What follows describes a single TCR beta chain. As yet, its antigen is unknown. Measured with immunoSEQ multiplex PCR; TCRdb has only the in-frame clones, and not every one. The repertoire holds tens of thousands of clones, around 70% seen once, with roughly 15% in the top ten. This sample is part of a study of tumor-infiltrating lymphocytes in localized non-small cell lung cancer. Study background: Several tumor histologies, both smoking statuses, and some post-neoadjuvant chemotherapy samples were included. Study-wide points: No T-cell fraction difference was seen between IM1 and IM2 tumors. Recurrence-free survival showed no association with tumor T-cell fraction.

The CDR3 is made up of 13 amino acids. CDR1 and CDR2 from the germline V gene are GTSNPN and SVGIG (reference sequence). Trimming pared 2 bases from V and 3 bases from J, leaving 11 bases between. This TCR came from a human donor with non-small cell lung cancer. V usage is TRBV30 and J usage is TRBJ2-7, with D possibly called TRBD1 or TRBD2 (5 bases each). The sequencing input was lung tumor tissue. The CDR3 here is CAWSWDEDYEQYF. CDR3 DNA: TGTGCCTGGAGTTGGGACGAGGACTACGAGCAGTACTTC.